The text below deals with one T cell receptor beta chain. Antigen: not known. Alopecia areata patients had lesional scalp punch biopsies and peripheral blood taken from them. The sequencing template was cDNA reverse transcribed from extracted RNA. TCRdb's table, derived via immunoSEQ multiplex PCR, lists solely in-frame clones and lacks some. This sample has around 30,000 clones; 65% to 80% occur once, and the top ten carry about 20%. CDR1 is SGHRS and CDR2 is YFSETQ in the germline V gene. The CDR3 contains 16 residues. V was trimmed by 0 bases and J by 3 bases, leaving 16 bases between them. These data come from a study of CD8+ T cells in alopecia areata. Study findings and constraints: Against the mouse data, patients shared TCRs less clearly, possibly for HLA reasons.

This TCR derives from a human donor with alopecia areata. The rearrangement joins TRBV5-1 to TRBJ2-7, with a possible D match to TRBD2 (5 bases). The sample comprised NKG2D-low CD8+ T cells sorted from blood. Written as DNA, the CDR3 is TGCGCCAGCAGCTTGGGGGAAGACTATGACGACTACGAGCAGTACTTC. It is translated as CASSLGEDYDDYEQYF.